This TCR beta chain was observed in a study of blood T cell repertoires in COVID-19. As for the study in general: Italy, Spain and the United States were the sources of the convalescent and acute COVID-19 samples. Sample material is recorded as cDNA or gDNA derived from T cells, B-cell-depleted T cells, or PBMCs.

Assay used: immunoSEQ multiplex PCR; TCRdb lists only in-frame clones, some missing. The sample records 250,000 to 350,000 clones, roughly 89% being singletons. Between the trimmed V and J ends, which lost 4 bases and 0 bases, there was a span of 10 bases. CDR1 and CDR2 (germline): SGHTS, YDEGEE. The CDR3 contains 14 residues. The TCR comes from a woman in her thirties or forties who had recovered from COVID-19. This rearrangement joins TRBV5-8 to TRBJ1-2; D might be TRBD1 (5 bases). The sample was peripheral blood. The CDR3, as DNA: TGTGCCAGCAGCCACAGACAGTCTAACTATGGCTACACCTTC. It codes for CASSHRQSNYGYTF.